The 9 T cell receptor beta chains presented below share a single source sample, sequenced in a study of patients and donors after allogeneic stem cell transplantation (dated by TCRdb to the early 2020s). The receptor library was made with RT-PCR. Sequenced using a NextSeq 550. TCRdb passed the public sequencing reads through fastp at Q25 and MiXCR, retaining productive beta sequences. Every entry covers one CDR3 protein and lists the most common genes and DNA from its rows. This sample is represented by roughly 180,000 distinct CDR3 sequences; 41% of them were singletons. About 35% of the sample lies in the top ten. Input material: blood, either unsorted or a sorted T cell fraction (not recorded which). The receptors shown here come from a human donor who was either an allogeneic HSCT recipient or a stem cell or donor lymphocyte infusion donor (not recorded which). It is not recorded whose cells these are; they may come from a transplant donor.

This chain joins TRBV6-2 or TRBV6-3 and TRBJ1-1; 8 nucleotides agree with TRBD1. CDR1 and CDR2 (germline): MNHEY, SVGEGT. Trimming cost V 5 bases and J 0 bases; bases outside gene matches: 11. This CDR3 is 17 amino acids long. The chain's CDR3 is CASSTGQGINMNTEAFF. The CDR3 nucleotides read TGTGCCAGCAGTACTGGACAGGGAATTAACATGAACACTGAAGCTTTCTTT.

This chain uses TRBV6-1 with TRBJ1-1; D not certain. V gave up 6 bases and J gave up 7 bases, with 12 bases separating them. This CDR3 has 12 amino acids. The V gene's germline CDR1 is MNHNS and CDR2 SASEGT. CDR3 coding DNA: TGTGCCAGCAGCGCCCTAGCGGGTGAAGCTTTCTTT. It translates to CASSALAGEAFF.

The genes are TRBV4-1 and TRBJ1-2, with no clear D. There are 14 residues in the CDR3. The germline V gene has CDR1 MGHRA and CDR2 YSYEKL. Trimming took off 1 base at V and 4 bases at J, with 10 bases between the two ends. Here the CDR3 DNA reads TGCGCCAGCAGCCAAGTTCCACTAGGCTATGGCTACACCTTC. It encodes CASSQVPLGYGYTF.

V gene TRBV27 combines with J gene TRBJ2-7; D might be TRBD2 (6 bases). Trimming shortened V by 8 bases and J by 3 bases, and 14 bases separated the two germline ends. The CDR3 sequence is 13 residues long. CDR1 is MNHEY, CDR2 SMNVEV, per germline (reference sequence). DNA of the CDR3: TGTGCCAGCGGTAGTAGCGGAGTCTACGAGCAGTACTTC. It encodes CASGSSGVYEQYF.

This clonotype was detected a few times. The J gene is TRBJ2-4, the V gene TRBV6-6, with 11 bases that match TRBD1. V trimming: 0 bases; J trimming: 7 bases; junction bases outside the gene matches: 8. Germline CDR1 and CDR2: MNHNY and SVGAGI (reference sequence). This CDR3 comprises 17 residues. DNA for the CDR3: TGTGCCAGCAGTTACTCCACGCCCGGACAGGGGGCGAACATTCAGTACTTC. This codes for CASSYSTPGQGANIQYF.

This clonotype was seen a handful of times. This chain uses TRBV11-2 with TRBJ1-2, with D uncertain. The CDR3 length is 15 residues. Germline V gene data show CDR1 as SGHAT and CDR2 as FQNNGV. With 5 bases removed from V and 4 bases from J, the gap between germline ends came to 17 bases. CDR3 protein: CASSQTPQNPYGYTF. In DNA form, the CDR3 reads TGTGCCAGCAGCCAGACACCACAGAATCCCTATGGCTACACCTTC. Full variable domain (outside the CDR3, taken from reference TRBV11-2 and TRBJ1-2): EAGVAQSPRYKIIEKRQSVAFWCNPISGHATLYWYQQILGQGPKLLIQFQNNGVVDDSQLPKDRFSAERLKGVDSTLKIQPAKLEDSAVYLCASSQTPQNPYGYTFGSGTRLTVV.

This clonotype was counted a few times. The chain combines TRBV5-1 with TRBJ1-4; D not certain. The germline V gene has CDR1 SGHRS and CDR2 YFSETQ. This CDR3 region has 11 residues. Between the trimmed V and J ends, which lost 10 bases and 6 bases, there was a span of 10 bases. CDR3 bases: TGCGCCTTCTGCGGGGATGAAAAACTGTTTTTT. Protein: CAFCGDEKLFF. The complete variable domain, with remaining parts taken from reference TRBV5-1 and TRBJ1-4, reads KAGVTQTPRYLIKTRGQQVTLSCSPISGHRSVSWYQQTPGQGLQFLFEYFSETQRNKGNFPGRFSGRQFSNSRSEMNVSTLELGDSALYLCAFCGDEKLFFGSGTQLSVL.

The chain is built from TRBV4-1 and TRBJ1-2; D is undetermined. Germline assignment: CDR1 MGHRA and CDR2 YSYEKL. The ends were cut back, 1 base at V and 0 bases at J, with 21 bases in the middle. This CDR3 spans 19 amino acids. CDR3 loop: CASSQVYTIGGTSNYGYTF. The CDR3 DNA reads TGCGCCAGCAGCCAAGTCTATACGATAGGAGGAACGTCTAACTATGGCTACACCTTC.

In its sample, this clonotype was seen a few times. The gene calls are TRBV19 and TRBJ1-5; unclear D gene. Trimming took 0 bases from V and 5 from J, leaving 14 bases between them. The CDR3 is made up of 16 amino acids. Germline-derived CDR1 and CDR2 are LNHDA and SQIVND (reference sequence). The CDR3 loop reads CASSIDRGQTHQPQHF. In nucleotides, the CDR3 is TGTGCCAGTAGTATAGATAGAGGGCAGACGCATCAGCCCCAGCATTTT.